What follows is one TCR beta chain and its context. Its cognate antigen is unknown. TCRdb analysed the RT-PCR reads with MiXCR anew, one entry per CDR3 protein. The table lists hundreds of thousands of distinct CDR3 sequences, approximately 15% of them singletons. These data originate in a study of response to subunit inactivated influenza vaccine. The germline CDR1 and CDR2 sequences are DFQATT and SNEGSKA (reference sequence). The CDR3 has 15 amino acids. V gave up 2 bases and J gave up 9 bases; unmatched junction bases: 13. Findings and limits, study-wide: Authors suggested each seasonal flu vaccination may recruit only limited numbers of new T cells.

The receptor's source is a man between 45 and 60 years old who received an inactivated influenza vaccine. Here the sequenced sample was PBMCs from blood, taken 14 to 15 days before vaccination. The genes are TRBV20-1 and TRBJ2-1, with 7 bases identical to TRBD2. CDR3 loop: CSARRGGGTWGEQFF. The CDR3 DNA reads TGCAGTGCTAGACGTGGGGGAGGGACCTGGGGTGAGCAGTTCTTC.